The 27 T cell receptor beta chains reported below all come from one sample, sequenced in a study of blood T cell repertoires in COVID-19. Assay: immunoSEQ multiplex PCR; the TCRdb copy retains only in-frame clones and omits some. The sample lists some 220,000 clones, 85% seen once, with 6% to 7% in the top ten. What was sequenced was peripheral blood. These receptors were collected from a woman aged 60-70 years with active or convalescent COVID-19.

The rearrangement joins TRBV4-2 to TRBJ2-2, with TRBD2 matching 7 bases. CDR1 is LGHNA, CDR2 YNFKEQ, per germline. CDR3 length: 18 residues. Losses at the gene ends were 0 bases for V and 1 base for J; bases not matched to a gene: 8. The CDR3 coding sequence is TGTGCCAGCAGCCAAGACTGGCGGAGCGGGGTGAACACCGGGGAGCTGTTTTTT. Its protein product is CASSQDWRSGVNTGELFF.

This chain connects TRBV5-1 to TRBJ2-2; 7 bases are a match to TRBD1. Germline-derived CDR1 and CDR2 are SGHRS and YFSETQ. The CDR3 consists of 16 residues. J lost 1 base, V lost 4 bases, and 7 bases had no gene match. CDR3 residues: CASSLRDSRNTGELFF. The CDR3 bases are TGCGCCAGCAGCCTTCGGGACAGTCGGAACACCGGGGAGCTGTTTTTT.

The chain uses TRBV5-6 and TRBJ2-1, with D perhaps TRBD2 (6 bases). This CDR3 is 15 amino acids long. V lost 2 bases and J lost 2, with 11 bases in between. CDR1 and CDR2 (germline): SGHDT, YYEEEE. DNA for the CDR3: TGTGCCAGCAGCTTCGGAGGGACCCCCTACAATGAGCAGTTCTTC. This sequence encodes CASSFGGTPYNEQFF.

The rearrangement uses TRBV6-6 and TRBJ2-1; D is undetermined. V lost 7 bases and J 0 bases, leaving 7 bases between the germline ends. Germline lookup yields CDR1 MNHNY and CDR2 SVGAGI (reference sequence). The CDR3 loop spans 13 amino acids. As DNA, the CDR3 is TGTGCCAGCACGCCGGGCTCCTACAATGAGCAGTTCTTC. Translating gives CASTPGSYNEQFF.

The chain uses TRBV3-1 (or the pseudogene TRBV3-2) and TRBJ2-1; TRBD1 matches 10 bases. Germline CDR1 and CDR2: LGHDT and YNNKEL (reference sequence). The junction had 22 bases not matched to a gene; V was cut back by 2 bases and J by 6 bases. There are 21 residues in the CDR3. The CDR3 reads CASSQFKAGTGVSAASNEQFF. The CDR3 nucleotides read TGTGCCAGCAGCCAATTCAAGGCAGGGACAGGGGTAAGTGCGGCAAGCAATGAGCAGTTCTTC.

The V gene is TRBV4-1, the J gene TRBJ2-7; 8 bases map to TRBD2. Germline CDR1 and CDR2: MGHRA and YSYEKL. With V trimmed by 0 bases and J by 3 bases, 7 bases remained unmatched. The CDR3 consists of 16 residues. CDR3 nucleotide sequence: TGCGCCAGCAGCCAAGATAGCACTAGCGGATACTACGAGCAGTACTTC. It encodes CASSQDSTSGYYEQYF.

The rearrangement uses TRBV27 and TRBJ1-2; D perhaps matches TRBD1 (5 bases). CDR3 size: 14 residues. V dropped 3 bases and J dropped 8 bases, with 16 bases sitting between them. CDR1 is MNHEY and CDR2 is SMNVEV in the germline V gene (reference sequence). The CDR3 reads CASSFRTSGRGYTF. In DNA, the CDR3 is TGTGCCAGCAGTTTTAGGACATCGGGTCGAGGCTACACCTTC.

The gene calls are TRBV5-4 and TRBJ2-2, with 9 nucleotides matching TRBD2. V shed 0 bases, J shed 4 bases, and the junction held 10 bases outside the gene matches. Germline CDR1 and CDR2: SGHNT and YYREEE (reference sequence). The CDR3 is made up of 18 amino acids. The DNA for the CDR3 is TGTGCCAGCAGCTTGGCAATAGCGGGAGAGAGGGGCACCGGGGAGCTGTTTTTT. Amino acids: CASSLAIAGERGTGELFF.

The V gene is TRBV19, the J gene TRBJ1-1, with a weak D call TRBD1 (5 bases). The V end was cut by 3 bases, the J end by 0 bases, with 14 bases between. The germline V gene encodes CDR1 LNHDA and CDR2 SQIVND (reference sequence). The CDR3 loop spans 16 amino acids. The CDR3 here is CASSMPTDFMNTEAFF. The DNA of the CDR3 is TGTGCCAGTAGTATGCCGACAGATTTTATGAACACTGAAGCTTTCTTT.

The V gene is TRBV5-1, the J gene TRBJ1-1; 8 positions agree with TRBD1. This CDR3 is built from 16 residues. After removal of 4 bases from V and 4 bases from J, the junction contained 12 bases not matched to a gene. Germline V CDR1 and CDR2: SGHRS, YFSETQ. CDR3 sequence: CASSTGQGILRTEAFF. The CDR3 region has the DNA TGCGCCAGCAGCACTGGACAGGGTATACTCCGCACTGAAGCTTTCTTT.

The chain links TRBV5-1 to TRBJ2-5; 7 bases map to TRBD2. The CDR3 has 14 residues. Germline V CDR1 and CDR2: SGHRS, YFSETQ. J was trimmed by 5 bases and V by 0 bases; bases with no gene match: 4. As DNA, the CDR3 is TGCGCCAGCAGCTTGGTGGGAGGGGTTGAGACCCAGTACTTC. Protein sequence: CASSLVGGVETQYF. Looking up the rest from reference TRBV5-1 and TRBJ2-5 gives the full variable domain: KAGVTQTPRYLIKTRGQQVTLSCSPISGHRSVSWYQQTPGQGLQFLFEYFSETQRNKGNFPGRFSGRQFSNSRSEMNVSTLELGDSALYLCASSLVGGVETQYFGPGTRLLVL.

V and J are TRBV27 and TRBJ2-6; D might be TRBD1 (6 bases). The CDR3 is made up of 16 amino acids. V lost 4 bases and J 0 bases, leaving 10 bases between the germline ends. The germline V gene encodes CDR1 MNHEY and CDR2 SMNVEV (reference sequence). This CDR3 is CASSYTTGSGANVLTF. The CDR3 nucleotides read TGTGCCAGCAGTTACACGACAGGCTCTGGGGCCAACGTCCTGACTTTC.

This rearrangement joins TRBV5-4 to TRBJ1-2; 7 bases agree with TRBD1. Germline loops: CDR1 SGHNT, CDR2 YYREEE (reference sequence). CDR3 length: 14 amino acids. Germline trimming cut 4 bases from V and 8 bases from J; bases unmatched to any gene: 11. The CDR3 reads CASSRTTGSRGYTF. In DNA form, the CDR3 reads TGTGCCAGCAGCCGAACGACAGGGTCGAGGGGCTACACCTTC.

The gene calls are TRBV28 and TRBJ1-5, with 10 bases lining up with TRBD1. After removal of 4 bases from V and 4 bases from J, the junction contained 7 bases not matched to a gene. Germline V CDR1 and CDR2: MDHEN, SYDVKM. This CDR3 spans 16 amino acids. This CDR3 is CASSWGTGDGNQPQHF. In nucleotides, the CDR3 is TGTGCCAGCAGTTGGGGGACAGGGGACGGAAATCAGCCCCAGCATTTT.

This chain links TRBV28 with TRBJ1-6; D is perhaps TRBD1 (6 bases). CDR1 is MDHEN and CDR2 is SYDVKM in the germline V gene. The germline V and J ends were trimmed by 3 bases and 7 bases, with 16 bases remaining between them. This CDR3 is 16 amino acids long. The CDR3 protein is CASSLVRNRENSPLHF. The DNA of the CDR3 is TGTGCCAGCAGTTTGGTCCGAAACAGGGAAAATTCACCCCTCCACTTT.

This sequence joins TRBV24-1 and TRBJ1-1; weak D call: TRBD1 (6 bases). The V end was cut by 4 bases, the J end by 4 bases, with 9 bases between. Looked up from germline, CDR1 is KGHDR and CDR2 is SFDVKD. The CDR3 sequence is 13 residues long. In DNA, the CDR3 is TGTGCCACCAGTGACAACAGGGCCACTGAAGCTTTCTTT. This translates into CATSDNRATEAFF.

This clone has a count of ten or more. The CDR3 sequence is CASTDPSGSGTDTQYF. CDR3 bases: TGTGCCAGCACCGACCCTAGCGGGAGTGGTACAGATACGCAGTATTTT. The chain employs TRBV27 and TRBJ2-3, with 10 bases lining up with TRBD2. Trimming removed 7 bases from V and 3 bases from J; junction bases left unmatched: 10. CDR3 length: 16 residues. Germline V gene lookup returns CDR1 MNHEY and CDR2 SMNVEV (reference sequence).

This clone was picked up one time. The CDR3 region has the DNA TGTGCCAGTAGACCCGTGGGAGGCACCGGGGAGCTGTTTTTT. The encoded protein is CASRPVGGTGELFF. The chain links TRBV19 to TRBJ2-2; D is possibly TRBD2 (6 bases). The CDR3 is 14 amino acids. The V end lost 6 bases, the J end lost 4 bases, and 12 bases lay between the germline ends. In germline, CDR1 is LNHDA, CDR2 SQIVND (reference sequence).

This rearrangement joins TRBV29-1 to TRBJ1-3; 7 bases map to TRBD1. With 6 bases clipped from V and 9 bases from J, the junction kept 14 bases outside the gene matches. The CDR3 extends over 14 amino acids. Per germline, CDR1 SQVTM and CDR2 ANQGSEA. CDR3: CSVLRRGPPATIYF. In nucleotides, the CDR3 is TGCAGCGTCCTAAGAAGGGGGCCTCCGGCCACCATATATTTT. Drawing the rest from reference TRBV29-1 and TRBJ1-3, the complete variable domain is SAVISQKPSRDICQRGTSLTIQCQVDSQVTMMFWYRQQPGQSLTLIATANQGSEATYESGFVIDKFPISRPNLTFSTLTVSNMSPEDSSIYLCSVLRRGPPATIYFGEGSWLTVV.

The chain recombines TRBV19 with TRBJ2-7, with D possibly being TRBD2 (5 bases). CDR3 size: 13 residues. The V gene's germline CDR1 is LNHDA and CDR2 SQIVND (reference sequence). The V and J ends lost 3 bases and 3 bases respectively, with 9 bases between them. CDR3 nucleotide sequence: TGTGCCAGTAGTATCGAGGCGGGCTACGAGCAGTACTTC. It is translated as CASSIEAGYEQYF.

The rearrangement uses TRBV7-3 and TRBJ2-1, with D perhaps TRBD1 (6 bases). Trimming removed 4 bases from V and 4 bases from J, with 14 bases in between. The CDR3 runs to 15 residues. In germline, CDR1 is SGHTA, CDR2 FQGTGA. The CDR3 nucleotides read TGTGCCAGCAGCTCTCCCGGGACAAGTTACAATGAGCAGTTCTTC. The encoded protein is CASSSPGTSYNEQFF.

V and J are TRBV11-3 and TRBJ2-5, with TRBD2 as a possible D gene (5 bases). Trimming pared 5 bases from V and 2 bases from J, leaving 12 bases between. The V gene's germline CDR1 is SGHNT and CDR2 YENEEA. The CDR3 is 14 residues long. This CDR3 is CASSPVRGQETQYF. As DNA, the CDR3 is TGTGCCAGCAGCCCCGTCCGAGGGCAAGAGACCCAGTACTTC.

The J gene is TRBJ2-2, the V gene TRBV11-3, with D uncertain. V lost 5 bases and J 6 bases, leaving 13 bases between the germline ends. This CDR3 contains 14 residues. Germline values: CDR1 SGHNT, CDR2 YENEEA. This CDR3 is CASSPPTRSGELFF. In DNA form, the CDR3 reads TGTGCCAGCAGCCCGCCCACTCGATCCGGGGAGCTGTTTTTT.

The rearrangement uses TRBV12-3 or TRBV12-4 and TRBJ2-2; D gene uncertain. This CDR3 region has 13 residues. V was cut by 3 bases and J by 8 bases, with 10 bases left in between. The CDR3 nucleotides are TGTGCCAGCAGTTTGCGCGGCCCAGGGGAGCTGTTTTTT. Its protein product is CASSLRGPGELFF.

In DNA form, the CDR3 reads TGTGCCAGCAGCAACAGACAGGGGGCTAATGAAAAACTGTTTTTT. Its translation: CASSNRQGANEKLFF. The V call is TRBV7-2, the J call TRBJ1-4; 9 nucleotides align to TRBD1. The CDR3 has 15 residues. The germline V gene has CDR1 SGHTA and CDR2 FQGNSA. Losses at the gene ends were 5 bases for V and 3 bases for J; bases not matched to a gene: 4.

The gene calls are TRBV7-9 and TRBJ1-2, with TRBD1 matching over 9 bases. This CDR3 comprises 18 residues. The J segment lost 0 bases and the V segment lost 2 bases, leaving 10 bases of the junction unmatched. Germline V lookup: CDR1 SEHNR, CDR2 FQNEAQ (reference sequence). In DNA form, the CDR3 reads TGTGCCAGCAGCTTACGGGGACAGGGAGGGGAAACTAACTATGGCTACACCTTC. Residues: CASSLRGQGGETNYGYTF.

The genes are TRBV11-2 and TRBJ2-2, with TRBD1 matching over 8 bases. The CDR3 loop spans 19 amino acids. V trimming: 5 bases; J trimming: 0 bases; junction bases outside the gene matches: 14. The germline V gene encodes CDR1 SGHAT and CDR2 FQNNGV. This chain's CDR3 is CASSPRIWDRPTNTGELFF. The CDR3 DNA sequence: TGTGCCAGCAGCCCACGAATCTGGGACAGGCCCACGAACACCGGGGAGCTGTTTTTT.